This entry is about one TCR beta chain. The entry originates in a study of blood T cell repertoires in COVID-19. The wider study: Researchers got acute and convalescent COVID-19 samples from the United States, Italy and Spain. Nucleic acid was either cDNA or gDNA, and it came from T cells, B-cell-depleted T cells, or PBMCs.

Sequencing used immunoSEQ multiplex PCR; TCRdb keeps in-frame clones, though not all of them. The sample has about 80,000 clones, roughly 87% seen once. CDR3 length: 13 residues. V dropped 7 bases and J dropped 2 bases, with 9 bases sitting between them. This TCR was recovered from a man in his sixties or seventies with acute or convalescent COVID-19. This sequence joins TRBV12-3 or TRBV12-4 and TRBJ2-1, with a weak D call TRBD1 (5 bases). The sequenced material came from peripheral blood. The CDR3 DNA reads as TGTGCCAGCACGCGGACACCCTACAATGAGCAGTTCTTC. Its protein is CASTRTPYNEQFF.